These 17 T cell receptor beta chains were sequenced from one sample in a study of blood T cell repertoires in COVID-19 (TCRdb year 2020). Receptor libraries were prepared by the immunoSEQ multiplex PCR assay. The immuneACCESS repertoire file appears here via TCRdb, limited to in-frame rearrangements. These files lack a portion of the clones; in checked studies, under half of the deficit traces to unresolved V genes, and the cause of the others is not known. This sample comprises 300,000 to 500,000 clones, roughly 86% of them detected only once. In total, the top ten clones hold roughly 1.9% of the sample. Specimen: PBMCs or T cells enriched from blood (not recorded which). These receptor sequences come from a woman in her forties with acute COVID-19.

CDR3 bases: TGTGCCAGTAAGACGGCCAGGACGAACACCGGGGAGCTGTTTTTT. Encoded protein: CASKTARTNTGELFF. This chain links TRBV19 with TRBJ2-2; no clear D. The V end was cut by 7 bases, the J end by 0 bases, with 12 bases between. The CDR3 sequence is 15 residues long. Per the germline V gene, CDR1 is LNHDA and CDR2 is SQIVND (reference sequence).

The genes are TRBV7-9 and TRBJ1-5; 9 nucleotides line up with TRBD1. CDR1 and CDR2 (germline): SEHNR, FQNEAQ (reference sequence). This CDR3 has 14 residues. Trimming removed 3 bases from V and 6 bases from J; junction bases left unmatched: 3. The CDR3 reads CASSLDRGSQPQHF. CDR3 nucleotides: TGTGCCAGCAGCTTGGACAGGGGAAGTCAGCCCCAGCATTTT.

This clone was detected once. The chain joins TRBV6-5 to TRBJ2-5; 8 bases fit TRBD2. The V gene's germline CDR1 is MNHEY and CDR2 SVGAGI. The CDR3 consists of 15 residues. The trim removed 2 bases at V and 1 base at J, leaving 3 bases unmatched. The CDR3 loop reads CASSYTGTSQETQYF. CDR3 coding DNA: TGTGCCAGCAGTTACACTGGGACTAGCCAAGAGACCCAGTACTTC.

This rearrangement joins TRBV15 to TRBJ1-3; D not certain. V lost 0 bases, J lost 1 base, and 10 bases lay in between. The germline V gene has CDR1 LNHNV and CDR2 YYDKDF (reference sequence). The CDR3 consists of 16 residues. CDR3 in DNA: TGTGCCACCAGCAGAGATGGGCTTCCGTCTGGAAACACCATATATTTT. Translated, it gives CATSRDGLPSGNTIYF.

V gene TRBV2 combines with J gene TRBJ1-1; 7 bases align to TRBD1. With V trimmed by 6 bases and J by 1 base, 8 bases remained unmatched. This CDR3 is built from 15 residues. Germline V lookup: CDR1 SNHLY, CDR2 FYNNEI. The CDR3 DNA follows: TGTGCCAGCAGCGTAGAGACAGGGCCGAACACTGAAGCTTTCTTT. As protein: CASSVETGPNTEAFF.

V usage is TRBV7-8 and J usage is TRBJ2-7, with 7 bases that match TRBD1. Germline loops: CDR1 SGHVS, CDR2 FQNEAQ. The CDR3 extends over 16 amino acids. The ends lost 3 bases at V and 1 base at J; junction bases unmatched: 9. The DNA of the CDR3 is TGTGCCAGCAGCTTGGCCTCCCGGACAGGATCCTACGAGCAGTACTTC. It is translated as CASSLASRTGSYEQYF.

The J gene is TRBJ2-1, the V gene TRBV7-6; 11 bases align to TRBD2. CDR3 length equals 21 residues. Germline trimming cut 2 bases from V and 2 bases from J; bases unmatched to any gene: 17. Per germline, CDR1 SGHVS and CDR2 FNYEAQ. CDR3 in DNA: TGTGCCAGCAGCTTAATCGTGGCCAATAGCGGGGGGGTCTATGCCTACAATGAGCAGTTCTTC. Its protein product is CASSLIVANSGGVYAYNEQFF.

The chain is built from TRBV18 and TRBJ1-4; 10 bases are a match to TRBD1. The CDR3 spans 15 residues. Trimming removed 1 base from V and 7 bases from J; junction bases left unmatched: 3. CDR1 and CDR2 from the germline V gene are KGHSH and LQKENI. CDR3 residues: CASSPLRDRGEKLFF. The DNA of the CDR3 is TGTGCCAGCTCACCACTAAGGGACAGGGGTGAAAAACTGTTTTTT.

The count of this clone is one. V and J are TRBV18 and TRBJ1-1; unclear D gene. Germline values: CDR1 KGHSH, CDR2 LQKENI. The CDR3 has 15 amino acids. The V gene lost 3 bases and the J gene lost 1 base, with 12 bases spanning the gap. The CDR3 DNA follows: TGTGCCAGCTCACCCCCCGGGAGGCCGAACACTGAAGCTTTCTTT. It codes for CASSPPGRPNTEAFF.

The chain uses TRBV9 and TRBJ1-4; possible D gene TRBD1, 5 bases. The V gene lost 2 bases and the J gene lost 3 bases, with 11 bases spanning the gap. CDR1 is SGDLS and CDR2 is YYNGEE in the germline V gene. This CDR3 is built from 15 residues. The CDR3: CASSVRGDSNEKLFF. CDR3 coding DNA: TGTGCCAGCAGCGTTCGGGGGGATTCTAATGAAAAACTGTTTTTT.

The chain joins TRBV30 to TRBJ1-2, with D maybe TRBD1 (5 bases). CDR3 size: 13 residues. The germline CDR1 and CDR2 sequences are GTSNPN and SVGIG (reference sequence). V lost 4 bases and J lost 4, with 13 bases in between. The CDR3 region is CAWTEDRFYGYTF. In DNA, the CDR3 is TGTGCCTGGACCGAAGACAGATTCTATGGCTACACCTTC.

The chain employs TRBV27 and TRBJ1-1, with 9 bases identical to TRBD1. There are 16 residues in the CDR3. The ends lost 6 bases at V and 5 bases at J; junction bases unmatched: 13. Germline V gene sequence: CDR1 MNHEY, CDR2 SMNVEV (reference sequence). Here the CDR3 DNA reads TGTGCCAGCAGCCCTCCGGGACAGGGTTCGGGAACTGAAGCTTTCTTT. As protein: CASSPPGQGSGTEAFF.

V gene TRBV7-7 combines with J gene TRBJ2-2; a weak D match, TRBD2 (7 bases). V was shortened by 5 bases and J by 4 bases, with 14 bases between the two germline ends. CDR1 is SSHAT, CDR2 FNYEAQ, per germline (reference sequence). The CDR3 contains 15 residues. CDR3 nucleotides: TGTGCCAGCAGCCTCAGGGGAGGGAGCACCGGGGAGCTGTTTTTT. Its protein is CASSLRGGSTGELFF.

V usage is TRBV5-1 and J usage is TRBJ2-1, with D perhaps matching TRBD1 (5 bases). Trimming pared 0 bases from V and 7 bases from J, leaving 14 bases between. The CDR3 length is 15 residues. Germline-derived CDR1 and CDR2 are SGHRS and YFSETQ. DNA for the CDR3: TGCGCCAGCAGCTTGGGGCCAACAGGAGAAAATGAGCAGTTCTTC. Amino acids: CASSLGPTGENEQFF.

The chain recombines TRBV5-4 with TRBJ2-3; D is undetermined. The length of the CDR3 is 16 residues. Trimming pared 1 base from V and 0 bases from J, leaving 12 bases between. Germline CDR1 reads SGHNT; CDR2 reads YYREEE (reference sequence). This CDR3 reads CASSLRRYTSTDTQYF. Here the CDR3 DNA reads TGTGCCAGCAGCTTGAGGCGGTACACTAGCACAGATACGCAGTATTTT.

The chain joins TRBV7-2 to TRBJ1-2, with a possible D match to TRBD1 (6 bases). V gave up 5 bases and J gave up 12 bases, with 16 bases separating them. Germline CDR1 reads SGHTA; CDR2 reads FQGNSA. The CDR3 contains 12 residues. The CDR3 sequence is CASSRAPGVHTF. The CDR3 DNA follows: TGTGCCAGCAGCCGAGCCCCAGGGGTCCACACCTTC. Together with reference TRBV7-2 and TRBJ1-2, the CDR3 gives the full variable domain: GAGVSQSPSNKVTEKGKDVELRCDPISGHTALYWYRQSLGQGLEFLIYFQGNSAPDKSGLPSDRFSAERTGGSVSTLTIQRTQQEDSAVYLCASSRAPGVHTFGSGTRLTVV.

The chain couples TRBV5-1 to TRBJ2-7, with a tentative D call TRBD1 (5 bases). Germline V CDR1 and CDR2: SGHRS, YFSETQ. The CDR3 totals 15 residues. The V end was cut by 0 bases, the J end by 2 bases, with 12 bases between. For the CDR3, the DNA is TGCGCCAGCAGCTTGGGGCAGACAGTAACCTACGAGCAGTACTTC. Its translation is CASSLGQTVTYEQYF.